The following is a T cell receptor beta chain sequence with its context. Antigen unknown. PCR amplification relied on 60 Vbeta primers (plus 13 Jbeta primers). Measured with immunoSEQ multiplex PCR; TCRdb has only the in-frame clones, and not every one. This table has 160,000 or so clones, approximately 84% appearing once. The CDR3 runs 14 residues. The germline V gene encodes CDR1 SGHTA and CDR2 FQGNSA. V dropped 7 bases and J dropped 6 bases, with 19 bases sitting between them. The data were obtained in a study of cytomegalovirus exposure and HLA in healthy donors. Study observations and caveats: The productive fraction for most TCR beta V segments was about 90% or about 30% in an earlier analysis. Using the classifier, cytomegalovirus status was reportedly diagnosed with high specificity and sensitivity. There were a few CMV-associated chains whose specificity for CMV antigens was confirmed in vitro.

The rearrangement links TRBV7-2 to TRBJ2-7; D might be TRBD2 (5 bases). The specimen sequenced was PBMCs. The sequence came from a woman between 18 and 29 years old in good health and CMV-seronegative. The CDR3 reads CASTPSRGFGEQYF. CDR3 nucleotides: TGTGCCAGCACCCCATCTCGAGGGTTTGGCGAGCAGTACTTC.